This TCR beta chain was sequenced in a study of T cell repertoires in ileal Crohn's disease. Across the study: Postoperative therapy was given to about half: about 11 thiopurines, some 18 anti-TNF agents. From the surgical specimen's inflamed ileum, biopsies were taken as M0. Study-wide results and limits: Clonal expansions were more frequent in active smokers than non-smokers at surgery.

Generated by immunoSEQ multiplex PCR, the TCRdb table keeps only in-frame clones and is missing some. This sample has roughly 2,500 clones, with roughly 93% found just once. Concerning this clone itself: Antigen unknown.

Per germline, CDR1 SNHLY and CDR2 FYNNEI. The CDR3 extends over 12 amino acids. V gave up 1 base and J gave up 7 bases, with 8 bases separating them. Time point: inflamed ileum from the surgical specimen. This TCR came from an adult with Crohn's disease. V and J are TRBV2 and TRBJ2-7; D may be TRBD2 (5 bases). The sample consisted of ileal tissue. The CDR3, as DNA: TGTGCCAGCAGTGAAGAGAGGAGGGAGCAGTACTTC. Protein: CASSEERREQYF.